Listed below are T cell receptor beta chains from one sample, sequenced in a study of post-analysis software for immune sequencing data. Using its own MiXCR run on the PCR reads, TCRdb lists one record per CDR3 protein. The sample holds 450,000 to 700,000 distinct CDR3 sequences, 40% to 50% seen once. The sequenced sample consisted of blood. The receptors were gathered from a girl aged 10-17 years with multiple sclerosis. CDR3s include the opening cysteine and the closing phenylalanine or tryptophan. The D gene is left open where the match is weak. Clone size, where shown, is once, few, many, or a class for clones that have expanded.

abundance,v_gene,d_gene,j_gene,CDR3nt,CDR3aa
few,TRBV5-1,TRBD1,TRBJ1-1,TGCGCCAGCAGCTTGGTATACAGGGGAAGAACTGAAGCTTTCTTT,CASSLVYRGRTEAFF
.,TRBV7-2,.,TRBJ2-3,TGTGCCAGCAGGGGGGATCCAGATACGCAGTATTTT,CASRGDPDTQYF
once,TRBV29-1,.,TRBJ1-2,TGCAGCGTGGACCCCCGGGTACGCTATGGCTACACCTTC,CSVDPRVRYGYTF
.,TRBV6-5,TRBD2,TRBJ2-7,TGTGCCAGCAGTTACTCGAGGAGGGGGTCGGGGGGGGCCCACTACGAGCAGTACTTC,CASSYSRRGSGGAHYEQYF
few,TRBV2,.,TRBJ1-2,TGTGCCAGCAGTTCGACAGAGTACTATGGCTACACCTTC,CASSSTEYYGYTF
.,TRBV12-3/TRBV12-4,.,TRBJ1-4,TGTGCCAGCTCCCCTCTACGGTACGGGGAAAAACTGTTTTTT,CASSPLRYGEKLFF
.,TRBV3-1,.,TRBJ2-5,TGTGCCAGCAGCCACTTTGGGGGAGACCAAGAGACCCAGTACTTC,CASSHFGGDQETQYF
.,TRBV10-3,.,TRBJ1-5,TGTGCCATCAGTGAGTCGGGCGAGAGTCAGCCCCAGCATTTT,CAISESGESQPQHF
.,TRBV20-1,.,TRBJ2-7,TGCAGTGCTTCCCTCTGGGGGAGCTCCTACAATGAGCAGTACTTC,CSASLWGSSYNEQYF
few,TRBV20-1,TRBD2,TRBJ2-1,TGCAGTGCTAGAGTGATAGCGGGGAACTCCTACAATGAGCAGTTCTTC,CSARVIAGNSYNEQFF
few,TRBV7-2,.,TRBJ1-5,TGTGCCAGCAGCTTGACCTCCTTAATGCCCCAGCATTTT,CASSLTSLMPQHF
few,TRBV12-3/TRBV12-4,.,TRBJ2-1,TGTGCCAGCAGACGAACAGGGTACGGTGAGCAGTTCTTC,CASRRTGYGEQFF
few,TRBV20-1,TRBD1,TRBJ2-7,TGCAGTGCTAGAACGTACAGGGGCTCCTACGAGCAGTACTTC,CSARTYRGSYEQYF
few,TRBV7-9,.,TRBJ2-7,TGTGCCAGCAGCTTAAGCGGGTGGTACGAGCAGTACTTC,CASSLSGWYEQYF
few,TRBV6-5,.,TRBJ2-7,TGTGCCAGCAGTTACAGTCCAGGGACCGGAGGGGAGCAGTACTTC,CASSYSPGTGGEQYF
.,TRBV5-1,.,TRBJ2-7,TGCGCCAGCAGCCCCCGGACAGATTACTACGAGCAGTACTTC,CASSPRTDYYEQYF
.,TRBV12-3/TRBV12-4,TRBD1,TRBJ2-7,TGTGCCAGCAGTTATGGACAGGGAGGACGCGAGCAGTACTTC,CASSYGQGGREQYF
.,TRBV6-1,.,TRBJ1-2,TGTGCCACCTCATGGGAAGGAGGCCTTAACTATGGCTACACCTTC,CATSWEGGLNYGYTF
few,TRBV7-7,.,TRBJ2-5,TGTGCTAGCAGCCACGGTCGGATCATCGGGGCAGAGACCCAGTACTTC,CASSHGRIIGAETQYF
.,TRBV12-3/TRBV12-4,.,TRBJ2-5,TGTGCCAGCAGCCCACCGGAGACCCAGTACTTC,CASSPPETQYF
.,TRBV12-3/TRBV12-4,TRBD1,TRBJ1-2,TGTGCCAGCAGGTGGACAGGAGCTAACTATGGCTACACCTTC,CASRWTGANYGYTF
.,TRBV20-1,TRBD1,TRBJ1-2,TGCAGTGCTAGCGACAGGGGCGGAGGCTACACCTTC,CSASDRGGGYTF
.,TRBV7-2,.,TRBJ2-1,TGTGCCAGCAGCTTAGGTTCCGGGAAAAACAATGAGCAGTTCTTC,CASSLGSGKNNEQFF
.,TRBV2,TRBD1,TRBJ1-6,TGTGCCAGCAGTGGGACAGGGGTAGGATCACCCCTCCACTTT,CASSGTGVGSPLHF
.,TRBV30,.,TRBJ1-1,TGTGCCTGGAGGAGGGCGGTTATTAGGGACACCGAAGCTTTCTTT,CAWRRAVIRDTEAFF
.,TRBV12-3/TRBV12-4,TRBD2,TRBJ2-5,TGTGCCAGCAGTTTGCTAAGACTAGCTGGTAGGGTCGGGCAGTACTTC,CASSLLRLAGRVGQYF
.,TRBV6-6,TRBD1,TRBJ2-5,TGTGCCAGCAGTTCCCCTGAGGGGGCCAGACAAGAGACCCAGTACTTC,CASSSPEGARQETQYF
few,TRBV7-8,.,TRBJ2-5,TGTGCCAGCAGCCCTCGCAGGGAGGAGACCCAGTACTTC,CASSPRREETQYF
.,TRBV6-5,.,TRBJ2-7,TGTGCCAGCAGCCCGTTTGGGGTCAACGGGTACGAGCAGTACTTC,CASSPFGVNGYEQYF
few,TRBV29-1,.,TRBJ2-7,TGCAGCGTTAGGGGTGTCCGAGACCGGTCCTCCTACGAGCAGTACTTC,CSVRGVRDRSSYEQYF
.,TRBV14,.,TRBJ1-1,TGTACCAGCAGCCAAATGGGCCTTTCCCGGCGCGACACTGAAGCTTTCTTT,CTSSQMGLSRRDTEAFF
.,TRBV20-1,TRBD1,TRBJ2-7,TGCAGTGCGGGACGCGGGACAGGGACTTACGAGCAGTACTTC,CSAGRGTGTYEQYF
.,TRBV29-1,.,TRBJ2-1,TGCAGCGCCTTCCGGGGAAACAATGAGCAGTTCTTC,CSAFRGNNEQFF
.,TRBV5-6,TRBD2,TRBJ2-1,TGTGCCAGCAGGGGACTAGCGGGAGATCGCTCCTACAATGAGCAGTTCTTC,CASRGLAGDRSYNEQFF
.,TRBV20-1,TRBD2,TRBJ2-1,TGCAGTGCTAGAGGGGCGGGAGGGCCTCGCGATGAGCAGTTCTTC,CSARGAGGPRDEQFF
.,TRBV20-1,.,TRBJ2-3,TGCAGTGCTAGAGACAGGGTAACAGATACGCAGTATTTT,CSARDRVTDTQYF
.,TRBV12-3/TRBV12-4,.,TRBJ2-1,TGTGCCAGCACCCTTGACAGCCTAAATGAGCAGTTCTTC,CASTLDSLNEQFF
.,TRBV12-3/TRBV12-4,.,TRBJ1-3,TGTGCCAGCAGTTTAGTATGGGCTGGAAACACCATATATTTT,CASSLVWAGNTIYF
.,TRBV11-3,.,TRBJ2-3,TGTGCCAGCAGCTTAGGGCTCTGGCATCCTCGCACAGATACGCAGTATTTT,CASSLGLWHPRTDTQYF
.,TRBV27,.,TRBJ1-5,TGTGCCAGCAGTTTCCCCAATCAGCCCCAGCATTTT,CASSFPNQPQHF
.,TRBV5-6,.,TRBJ2-7,TGTGCCAGCAGCTTTCCCGGACTGAACTACGAGCAGTACTTC,CASSFPGLNYEQYF
.,TRBV4-2,.,TRBJ1-2,TGTGCCAGCAGCCAAGATCCCGAGAGATACACTAACTATGGCTACACCTTC,CASSQDPERYTNYGYTF
few,TRBV20-1,.,TRBJ1-1,TGCAGTGCTAGACGCGGGTTCACTGAAGCTTTCTTT,CSARRGFTEAFF
.,TRBV5-1,TRBD1,TRBJ1-1,TGCGCCAGCAGCGCCCAGACAGGGAGCACTGAAGCTTTCTTT,CASSAQTGSTEAFF
few,TRBV30,TRBD1,TRBJ2-7,TGTGCCTGGAGTGTACTCGGGACAGGGAACGAGCAGTACTTC,CAWSVLGTGNEQYF
.,TRBV28,.,TRBJ2-7,TGTGCCAGCAGTTCATCGGTGAACATCTACTACGAGCAGTACTTC,CASSSSVNIYYEQYF
.,TRBV10-1,.,TRBJ1-1,TGCGCCAGCAGTGAAAGACGGATCCTGAACACTGAAGCTTTCTTT,CASSERRILNTEAFF
few,TRBV12-3/TRBV12-4,TRBD1,TRBJ2-7,TGTGCCAGCAGTGGGACAGGGGACGAGCAGTACTTC,CASSGTGDEQYF
.,TRBV6-5,.,TRBJ2-1,TGTGCCAGCAGTTCCATCGAGGGACTCTGGACCGATGAGCAGTTCTTC,CASSSIEGLWTDEQFF
.,TRBV7-9,.,TRBJ2-5,TGTGCCAGCAGTACCAAATCCCGAGACCCGAGAGAGCAGTACTTC,CASSTKSRDPREQYF
.,TRBV6-1,.,TRBJ1-5,TGTGCCAGCAGTGAAGGACCGACAAATCAGCCCCAGCATTTT,CASSEGPTNQPQHF
.,TRBV12-3/TRBV12-4,.,TRBJ2-3,TGTGCCAGCACTTTGGGGGAGGCAGATACGCAGTATTTT,CASTLGEADTQYF
.,TRBV5-8,TRBD1,TRBJ1-2,TGTGCCAGCAATTTTCTCATCTACAGGGGTTCTAACTATGGCTACACCTTC,CASNFLIYRGSNYGYTF
few,TRBV6-5,.,TRBJ2-4,TGTGCCAGCAGTTACTCGCGACACCTAGCCAAAAACATTCAGTACTTC,CASSYSRHLAKNIQYF
.,TRBV30,TRBD2,TRBJ2-3,TGTGCCTGGAGTGGCGGGGGACTAGCGCAGTATTTT,CAWSGGGLAQYF
.,TRBV5-1,TRBD1,TRBJ1-1,TGCGCCAGCAGCTTGACCGACAGGGCAGAAGCTTTCTTT,CASSLTDRAEAFF
few,TRBV5-1,TRBD1,TRBJ2-7,TGCGCCAGCAGCTTGCTGGGGACAGGGTCGTTTTACGAGCAGTACTTC,CASSLLGTGSFYEQYF